The 13 T cell receptor beta chains below all came from one sample that was sequenced in a study of human T cells and chemical hapten exposure (dated by TCRdb to the early 2020s). Read against the paper, the sample's time point label means: healthy volunteer bleed at 6 weeks. Total RNA was extracted from unfractionated whole blood that had been collected in Tempus Blood RNA tubes. The library was prepared using RACE. The instrument was a NextSeq 500. In-frame beta chains were kept once TCRdb had trimmed the public reads at Q25 with fastp and called clones with MiXCR. Each entry is one CDR3 protein sequence, shown with its most common DNA and genes. The sample table lists about 65,000 distinct CDR3 sequences, approximately 6.2% of them with a count of one. Of the sample, around 3.4% is held by the ten largest clones. The sample consisted of whole blood. These receptors all come from a female donor in good health. Some clones in this sample may be carry-over from other donors' samples.

Ten or more counts support this clonotype. The V call is TRBV20-1, the J call TRBJ2-5; D uncertain. The CDR3 runs to 14 residues. CDR1 is DFQATT, CDR2 SNEGSKA, per germline (reference sequence). V lost 2 bases and J lost 1, with 11 bases in between. Here the CDR3 DNA reads TGCAGTGCTAGACGTGGCGAGAGCCAAGAGACCCAGTACTTC. As protein: CSARRGESQETQYF.

This clonotype was observed a handful of times. V and J are TRBV30 and TRBJ1-6; D possibly corresponds to TRBD1 (5 bases). Germline V lookup: CDR1 GTSNPN, CDR2 SVGIG (reference sequence). This CDR3 is 11 amino acids long. The germline V and J ends were trimmed by 5 bases and 12 bases, with 11 bases remaining between them. This chain's CDR3 is CAWGRDLPLHF. CDR3 DNA sequence: TGTGCCTGGGGCCGGGACTTACCCCTCCACTTT.

This clonotype came up many times. The rearrangement joins TRBV25-1 to TRBJ2-5; 7 positions match TRBD1. CDR3 length: 15 residues. The V segment lost 5 bases and the J segment 3 bases; nucleotides outside the gene matches: 9. CDR1 is MGHDK, CDR2 SYGVNS, per germline. The CDR3 DNA reads as TGTGCCAGCAGTTCACCGGGACAGCAAAAAGAGACCCAGTACTTC. Its translation is CASSSPGQQKETQYF.

Many counts were recorded for this clonotype. This sequence joins TRBV2 and TRBJ1-4, with TRBD1 identical over 9 bases. Trimming took 6 bases from V and 6 from J; bases not matched to a gene: 5. The CDR3 loop spans 14 amino acids. Germline V gene lookup returns CDR1 SNHLY and CDR2 FYNNEI. The CDR3 DNA follows: TGTGCCAGCAGCCCCGGGACAGGGCATGAAAAACTGTTTTTT. Amino acids: CASSPGTGHEKLFF.

This clonotype was found a few times. This chain joins TRBV28 and TRBJ1-4; possible D gene TRBD1, 6 bases. CDR3 length: 15 residues. CDR1 is MDHEN and CDR2 is SYDVKM in the germline V gene. Trimming stripped 4 bases from V and 7 bases from J, with 16 bases between. CDR3 amino acids: CASSSQQGGGEKLFF. The CDR3 DNA follows: TGTGCCAGCAGTTCCCAACAGGGCGGGGGTGAAAAACTGTTTTTT. Complete variable domain (other parts from reference TRBV28 and TRBJ1-4): DVKVTQSSRYLVKRTGEKVFLECVQDMDHENMFWYRQDPGLGLRLIYFSYDVKMKEKGDIPEGYSVSREKKERFSLILESASTNQTSMYLCASSSQQGGGEKLFFGSGTQLSVL.

The sample holds a few counts of this clonotype. The V and J genes are TRBV6-1 and TRBJ2-6; D not resolved. V lost 4 bases to trimming and J lost 0 bases, with 7 bases between them. Germline-derived CDR1 and CDR2 are MNHNS and SASEGT. The CDR3 spans 15 residues. The CDR3 nucleotides are TGTGCCAGCAGTGTGTTACACTCTGGGGCCAACGTCCTGACTTTC. Its translation: CASSVLHSGANVLTF.

This clonotype appeared many times. The chain joins TRBV15 to TRBJ2-2; D is perhaps TRBD1 (6 bases). In germline, CDR1 is LNHNV, CDR2 YYDKDF (reference sequence). The CDR3 runs 16 residues. The V end was cut by 1 base, the J end by 6 bases, with 15 bases between. The CDR3 region is CATSRVSGDSSGELFF. CDR3 DNA sequence: TGTGCCACCAGCAGAGTCTCAGGGGATAGTTCCGGGGAGCTGTTTTTT.

The genes are TRBV29-1 and TRBJ2-1; D gene uncertain. The CDR3 covers 11 residues. V lost 1 base to trimming and J lost 15 bases, with 13 bases between them. CDR1 SQVTM and CDR2 ANQGSEA come from the germline V gene. The CDR3 protein is CSVEVGMGPFF. The CDR3 DNA follows: TGCAGCGTTGAAGTAGGGATGGGTCCGTTCTTC.

This clonotype was counted many times. V is TRBV7-2 and J is TRBJ2-7; no firm D call. V lost 0 bases and J 2 bases, leaving 14 bases between the germline ends. This CDR3 is built from 16 residues. Germline CDR1 and CDR2: SGHTA and FQGNSA. The CDR3 region is CASSLAAVGVAYEQYF. CDR3 sequence (DNA): TGTGCCAGCAGCTTAGCTGCTGTGGGCGTCGCCTACGAGCAGTACTTC.

This clonotype was seen ten or more times. The chain has TRBV2 and TRBJ1-5; 7 bases align to TRBD1. CDR3 length: 16 amino acids. J lost 6 bases, V lost 2 bases, and 10 bases had no gene match. Germline V lookup: CDR1 SNHLY, CDR2 FYNNEI. The CDR3 loop is CASSESQGVRGQPQHF. The CDR3 nucleotides are TGTGCCAGCAGTGAATCGCAGGGGGTGAGAGGTCAGCCCCAGCATTTT. The whole variable domain, filled in from reference TRBV2 and TRBJ1-5, reads EPEVTQTPSHQVTQMGQEVILRCVPISNHLYFYWYRQILGQKVEFLVSFYNNEISEKSEIFDDQFSVERPDGSNFTLKIRSTKLEDSAMYFCASSESQGVRGQPQHFGDGTRLSIL.

This clonotype was found many times. The chain has TRBV2 and TRBJ1-5; no clear D. The germline gives CDR1 SNHLY, CDR2 FYNNEI. Trimming stripped 4 bases from V and 6 bases from J, with 13 bases between. This CDR3 is built from 14 residues. The CDR3 loop is CASSAGPTIQPQHF. The CDR3 bases are TGTGCCAGCAGTGCGGGCCCTACGATTCAGCCCCAGCATTTT.

The chain's CDR3 is CASSSNRLNTEAFF. The DNA of the CDR3 is TGTGCCAGCAGTTCGAACAGATTGAACACTGAAGCTTTCTTT. V and J are TRBV6-5 and TRBJ1-1; D is undetermined. CDR3 length equals 14 residues. V lost 4 bases to trimming and J lost 0 bases, with 9 bases between them. CDR1 is MNHEY, CDR2 SVGAGI, per germline.

This clonotype was counted only a few times. The rearrangement joins TRBV2 to TRBJ1-5, with 9 bases aligning to TRBD1. V trimming: 5 bases; J trimming: 7 bases; junction bases outside the gene matches: 6. The germline gives CDR1 SNHLY, CDR2 FYNNEI. This CDR3 is built from 14 residues. The CDR3 bases are TGTGCCAGCAGTACAGGGGGCGCGGAACAGCCCCAGCATTTT. Amino acid sequence: CASSTGGAEQPQHF.